The 7 T cell receptor beta chains below were found in one sample sequenced in a study of T cells after yellow fever vaccination. Each CDR3 protein is one row after TCRdb ran MiXCR on the 5' RACE reads. The data hold about 74,000 distinct CDR3 sequences, with approximately 7% observed a single time. The input for sequencing was CD8+ T cells sorted from PBMCs, taken about 5 days after the first yellow fever vaccination. Source of these receptors: a man younger than 35 who received the YFV17D yellow fever vaccine.

There are a few counts of this clonotype. The chain employs TRBV9 and TRBJ2-2; the D gene is possibly TRBD2 (6 bases). The CDR3 has 14 residues. The V end was cut by 2 bases, the J end by 2 bases, with 7 bases between. Looked up from germline, CDR1 is SGDLS and CDR2 is YYNGEE. CDR3 amino acids: CASSVGLNTGELFF. Written as DNA, the CDR3 is TGTGCCAGCAGCGTTGGACTAAACACCGGGGAGCTGTTTTTT.

This clonotype was recorded at least ten times. The chain couples TRBV9 to TRBJ1-4, with TRBD1 identical over 8 bases. CDR1 is SGDLS, CDR2 YYNGEE, per germline. V dropped 5 bases and J dropped 2; count of bases not matched to a gene: 11. This CDR3 is built from 17 residues. CDR3 sequence: CASSRSGQGATNEKLFF. CDR3 bases: TGTGCCAGCAGTCGTAGTGGACAGGGAGCGACTAATGAAAAACTGTTTTTT.

This clonotype occurred a few times. V gene TRBV5-4 combines with J gene TRBJ2-7; TRBD1 or TRBD2 may be the D gene (5 bases each). V was cut by 5 bases and J by 0 bases, with 18 bases left in between. The CDR3 contains 16 residues. The germline CDR1 and CDR2 sequences are SGHNT and YYREEE (reference sequence). The CDR3 nucleotides read TGTGCCAGCAGTTCCGGCGAGCGGACAAGCTCCTACGAGCAGTACTTC. The encoded protein is CASSSGERTSSYEQYF. The entire variable domain, with the rest obtained from reference TRBV5-4 and TRBJ2-7, is as follows: ETGVTQSPTHLIKTRGQQVTLRCSSQSGHNTVSWYQQALGQGPQFIFQYYREEENGRGNFPPRFSGLQFPNYSSELNVNALELDDSALYLCASSSGERTSSYEQYFGPGTRLTVT.

V gene TRBV7-2 combines with J gene TRBJ2-1; 7 nucleotides agree with TRBD1. The CDR3 runs to 16 residues. The germline V gene has CDR1 SGHTA and CDR2 FQGNSA. V gave up 5 bases and J gave up 3 bases; unmatched junction bases: 10. CDR3 protein: CASSRSRAGGYNEQFF. As DNA, the CDR3 is TGTGCCAGCAGCCGCTCCAGGGCAGGGGGCTACAATGAGCAGTTCTTC.

This clonotype was seen at least ten times. The rearrangement links TRBV30 to TRBJ1-5; 7 bases match TRBD1. With V trimmed by 2 bases and J by 8 bases, 12 bases remained unmatched. Looked up from germline, CDR1 is GTSNPN and CDR2 is SVGIG (reference sequence). CDR3 length: 15 amino acids. CDR3: CAWSTGTAPGEPQHF. The CDR3 nucleotides read TGTGCCTGGAGTACCGGGACAGCACCCGGGGAGCCCCAGCATTTT.

This clonotype was picked up many times. This chain links TRBV4-1 with TRBJ2-3; maybe TRBD1 (6 bases). V lost 4 bases, J lost 3 bases, and 17 bases lay in between. This CDR3 has 16 residues. Looked up from germline, CDR1 is MGHRA and CDR2 is YSYEKL. The CDR3: CASSPQSAGVTDTQYF. In nucleotides, the CDR3 is TGCGCCAGCAGCCCCCAGAGCGCAGGGGTAACAGATACGCAGTATTTT.

The V gene is TRBV4-2, the J gene TRBJ2-2; weak D call: TRBD1 (5 bases). The CDR3 sequence is 16 residues long. The V end lost 0 bases, the J end lost 8 bases, and 16 bases lay between the germline ends. Germline CDR1 LGHNA, CDR2 YNFKEQ. CDR3 loop: CASSQDDGWAGGELFF. The DNA for the CDR3 is TGTGCCAGCAGCCAAGATGATGGTTGGGCAGGGGGGGAGCTGTTTTTT.